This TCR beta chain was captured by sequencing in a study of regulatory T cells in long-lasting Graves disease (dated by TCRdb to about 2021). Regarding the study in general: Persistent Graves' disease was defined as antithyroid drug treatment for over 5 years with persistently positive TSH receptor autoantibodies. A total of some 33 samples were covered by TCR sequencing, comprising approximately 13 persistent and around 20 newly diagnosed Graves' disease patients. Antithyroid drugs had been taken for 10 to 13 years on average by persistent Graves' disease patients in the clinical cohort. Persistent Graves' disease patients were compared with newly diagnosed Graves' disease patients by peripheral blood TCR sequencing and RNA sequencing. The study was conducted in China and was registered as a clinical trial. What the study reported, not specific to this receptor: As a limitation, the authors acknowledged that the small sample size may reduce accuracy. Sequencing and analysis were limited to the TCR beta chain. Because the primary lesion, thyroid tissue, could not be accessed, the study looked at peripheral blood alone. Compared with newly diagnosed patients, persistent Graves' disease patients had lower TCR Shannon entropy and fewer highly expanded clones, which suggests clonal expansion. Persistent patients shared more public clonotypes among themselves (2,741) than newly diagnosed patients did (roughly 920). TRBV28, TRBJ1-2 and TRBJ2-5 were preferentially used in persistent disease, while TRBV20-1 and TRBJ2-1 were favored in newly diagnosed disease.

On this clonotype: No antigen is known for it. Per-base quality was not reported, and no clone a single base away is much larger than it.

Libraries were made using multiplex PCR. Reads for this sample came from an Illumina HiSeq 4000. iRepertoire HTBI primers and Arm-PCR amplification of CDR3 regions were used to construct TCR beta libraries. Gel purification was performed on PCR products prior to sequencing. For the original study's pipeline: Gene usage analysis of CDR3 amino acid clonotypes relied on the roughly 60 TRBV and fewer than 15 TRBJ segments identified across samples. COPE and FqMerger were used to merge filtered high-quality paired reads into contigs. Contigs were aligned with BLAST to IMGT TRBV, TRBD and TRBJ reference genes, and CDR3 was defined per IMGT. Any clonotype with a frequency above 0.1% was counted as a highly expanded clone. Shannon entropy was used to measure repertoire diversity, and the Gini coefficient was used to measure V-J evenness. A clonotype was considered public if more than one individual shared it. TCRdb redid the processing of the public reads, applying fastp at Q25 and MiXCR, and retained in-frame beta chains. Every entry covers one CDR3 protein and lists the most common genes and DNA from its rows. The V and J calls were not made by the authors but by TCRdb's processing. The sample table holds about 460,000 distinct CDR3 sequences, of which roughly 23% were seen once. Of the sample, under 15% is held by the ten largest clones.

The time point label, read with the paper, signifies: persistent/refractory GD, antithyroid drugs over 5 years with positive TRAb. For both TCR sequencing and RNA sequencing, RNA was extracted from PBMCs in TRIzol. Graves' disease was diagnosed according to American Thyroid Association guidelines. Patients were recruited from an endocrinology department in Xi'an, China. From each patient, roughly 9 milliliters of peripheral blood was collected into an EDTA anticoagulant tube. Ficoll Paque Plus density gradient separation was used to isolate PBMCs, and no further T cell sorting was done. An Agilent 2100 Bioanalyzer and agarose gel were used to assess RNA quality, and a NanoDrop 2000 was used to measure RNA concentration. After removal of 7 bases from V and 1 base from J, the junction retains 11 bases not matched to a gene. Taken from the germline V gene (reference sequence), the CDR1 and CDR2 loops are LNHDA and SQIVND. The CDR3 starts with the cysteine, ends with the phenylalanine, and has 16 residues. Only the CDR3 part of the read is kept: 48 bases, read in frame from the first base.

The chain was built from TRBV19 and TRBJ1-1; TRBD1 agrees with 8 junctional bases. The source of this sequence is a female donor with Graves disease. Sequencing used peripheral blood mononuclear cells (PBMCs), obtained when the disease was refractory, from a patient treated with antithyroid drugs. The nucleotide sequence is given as TGTGCCAGTAAGCCGGGACAGGTCACTTGGAACACTGAAGCTTTCTTT. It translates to CASKPGQVTWNTEAFF.